In this sample, the clone carrying this T cell receptor beta chain turned up a few times. Its antigen is unknown. Germline CDR1 MGHRA, CDR2 YSYEKL. There are 15 residues in the CDR3. V lost 4 bases, J lost 8 bases, and 8 bases stayed unmatched. The entry originates in a study of cytomegalovirus exposure and HLA in healthy donors. Across the whole study: Most genotyped donors, around 78% of about 400, had Caucasian-associated genetic ancestry. The study's findings and limits: Common viral pathogens seemed, in a later analysis, to connect with several of the most significant clusters. A later analysis linked a missense variant in DCLRE1C to the trimming of TCR beta V and J genes.

The PCR used 60 Vbeta and 13 Jbeta primers. TCRdb's table, derived via immunoSEQ multiplex PCR, lists solely in-frame clones and lacks some. This sample has more than 140,000 clones, with around three fifths found just once. The chain employs TRBV4-1 and TRBJ1-2; 12 bases map to TRBD1. The sequence derives from a woman younger than 45 in good health and CMV-seropositive. The sample was PBMCs. The CDR3, as DNA: TGCGCCAGCAGCCTATCGGGACAGGGGGCTGAGGGCTACACCTTC. Translation: CASSLSGQGAEGYTF.